This TCR beta chain was recovered during a study of CD8+ T cells in alopecia areata. Study-level results: Because one nonresponder was included, the link of baseline CD8+ expansion to response is considered uncertain. In scalp and blood during tofacitinib, many expanded lesional clones persisted.

Treatment denoted: oral pan-JAK inhibitor, 5-10 mg twice daily. The CDR3 contains 13 residues. V dropped 7 bases and J dropped 2; count of bases not matched to a gene: 4. The germline V gene has CDR1 SGHRS and CDR2 YFSETQ. This clone was seen once. Its antigen is undetermined. cDNA serving as the sequencing template came from extracted, reverse transcribed RNA. Libraries were prepared by immunoSEQ multiplex PCR; TCRdb keeps only in-frame clonotypes and omits some of them. The sample includes some 80,000 clones, around 61% seen only once; the top ten take roughly a quarter. This clonotype was sampled from a human donor with alopecia areata. The rearrangement uses TRBV5-1 and TRBJ2-7; 9 bases fit TRBD1. Sequencing used CD8+ T cells sorted from blood, obtained at week 24, from a patient treated with tofacitinib. CDR3 loop: CASSGTGTYEQYF. The CDR3 DNA sequence: TGCGCCAGCTCCGGGACAGGGACCTACGAGCAGTACTTC.